This is a list of T cell receptor beta chains from one sample in a study of T-cell reconstitution after alpha-beta-depleted transplantation in children. TCRdb ran MiXCR on the PCR reads and lists one entry per CDR3 protein. The sample has about 110,000 distinct CDR3 sequences, approximately 6% seen once. Sequences were derived from PBMCs, mostly from graft donor cells, sampled 360 days after TCRalphabeta/CD19-depleted stem cell transplant. The receptor set was obtained from a male patient aged 2 to 10 who had a stem cell transplant for acute lymphoblastic leukemia, so the T cells may come from the graft donor. Each CDR3 is given with its conserved first and last residue. D genes are given only for firm matches. Size is stated for part of the rows, as once, few or many counts, or as a class when the clone is expanded.

v_call: TRBV5-1; j_call: TRBJ1-1; d_call: NA; clone_size: many; cdr3_length: 11; cdr3_aa: CASVGGQGAFF; cdr3_nt: TGCGCCAGCGTCGGGGGCCAGGGAGCTTTCTTT
v_call: TRBV6-2/TRBV6-3; j_call: TRBJ2-5; d_call: NA; clone_size: many; cdr3_length: 12; cdr3_aa: CASRGQEETQYF; cdr3_nt: TGTGCCAGCAGAGGGCAGGAAGAGACCCAGTACTTC
v_call: TRBV7-9; j_call: TRBJ1-1; d_call: NA; clone_size: few; cdr3_length: 14; cdr3_aa: CASSSGHANTEAFF; cdr3_nt: TGTGCCAGCAGCTCGGGACACGCGAACACTGAAGCTTTCTTT
v_call: TRBV3-1; j_call: TRBJ1-5; d_call: TRBD1; clone_size: NA; cdr3_length: 17; cdr3_aa: CASSQEVSGQGNQPQHF; cdr3_nt: TGTGCCAGCAGCCAAGAAGTCTCGGGACAGGGTAATCAGCCCCAGCATTTT
v_call: TRBV9; j_call: TRBJ1-2; d_call: NA; clone_size: many; cdr3_length: 14; cdr3_aa: CASTSTAMNYGYTF; cdr3_nt: TGTGCCAGCACCAGTACGGCCATGAACTATGGCTACACCTTC
v_call: TRBV10-3; j_call: TRBJ2-7; d_call: NA; clone_size: NA; cdr3_length: 14; cdr3_aa: CAISELGEADEQYF; cdr3_nt: TGTGCCATCAGTGAGTTGGGGGAGGCGGACGAGCAGTACTTC
v_call: TRBV24-1; j_call: TRBJ2-1; d_call: TRBD2; clone_size: many; cdr3_length: 15; cdr3_aa: CATSDWREPYNEQFF; cdr3_nt: TGTGCCACCAGTGATTGGCGGGAGCCCTACAATGAGCAGTTCTTC
v_call: TRBV11-1; j_call: TRBJ2-1; d_call: TRBD1; clone_size: many; cdr3_length: 18; cdr3_aa: CASSLRGQGAGSYNEQFF; cdr3_nt: TGTGCCAGCAGCTTACGGGGACAGGGGGCCGGATCCTACAATGAGCAGTTCTTC
v_call: TRBV20-1; j_call: TRBJ1-6; d_call: NA; clone_size: few; cdr3_length: 16; cdr3_aa: CSARQARDSYNSPLHF; cdr3_nt: TGCAGTGCTAGACAGGCTAGGGATTCCTATAATTCACCCCTCCACTTT
v_call: TRBV4-3; j_call: TRBJ2-7; d_call: NA; clone_size: many; cdr3_length: 15; cdr3_aa: CASSQELYRSYEQYF; cdr3_nt: TGCGCCAGCAGCCAAGAGTTATACAGATCCTACGAGCAGTACTTC
v_call: TRBV10-2; j_call: TRBJ2-3; d_call: TRBD2; clone_size: NA; cdr3_length: 15; cdr3_aa: CASKLAGGRGDTQYF; cdr3_nt: TGCGCCAGTAAGTTGGCGGGGGGTCGAGGAGATACGCAGTATTTT